The 18 T cell receptor beta chains given below trace back to one sample, sequenced in a study of blood T cell repertoires in COVID-19. Clones were read by immunoSEQ multiplex PCR, and TCRdb kept only the in-frame ones, dropping some. The sample has about 400,000 clones; around 90% are singletons. Sequencing was done on a sample of peripheral blood. The source of these receptors is a human donor in a cohort sampled during active COVID-19.

The table lists this clone with a count of one. The chain carries TRBV6-5 and TRBJ1-4; 8 nucleotides match TRBD1. V shed 5 bases and J 7 bases; nucleotides not matched to a gene: 6. This CDR3 has 14 amino acids. Germline lookup yields CDR1 MNHEY and CDR2 SVGAGI. In DNA, the CDR3 is TGTGCCAGCAGTCAGACAGGGGACGGTGAAAAACTGTTTTTT. Translating it yields CASSQTGDGEKLFF.

The V and J genes are TRBV4-1 and TRBJ1-1; D may be TRBD1 (6 bases). CDR3 size: 12 residues. Trimming removed 3 bases from V and 11 bases from J, with 13 bases in between. In germline, CDR1 is MGHRA, CDR2 YSYEKL. Written as DNA, the CDR3 is TGCGCCAGCAGCCATAACGACCAGGGGGCTTTCTTT. Its translation is CASSHNDQGAFF.

DNA for the CDR3: TGTGCCAGCGGTCGGGGACAGCCTGGAAACACCATATATTTT. It yields the protein CASGRGQPGNTIYF. The rearrangement joins TRBV9 to TRBJ1-3, with TRBD1 identical over 7 bases. The germline CDR1 and CDR2 sequences are SGDLS and YYNGEE. CDR3 length: 14 amino acids. Trimming cost V 7 bases and J 2 bases; bases outside gene matches: 6.

This chain links TRBV5-6 with TRBJ2-7, with 9 bases lining up with TRBD1. The CDR3 length is 16 residues. Losses at the gene ends were 4 bases for V and 2 bases for J; bases not matched to a gene: 10. Looked up from germline, CDR1 is SGHDT and CDR2 is YYEEEE. For the CDR3, the DNA is TGTGCCAGCAGCATTACAGGGGGCGCAAGGGCCTACGAGCAGTACTTC. It is translated as CASSITGGARAYEQYF.

This clone was picked up one time. The chain links TRBV2 to TRBJ1-1; TRBD1 matches 7 bases. The CDR3 is 13 residues long. Trimming took 6 bases from V and 5 from J; bases not matched to a gene: 6. From germline, CDR1 is SNHLY and CDR2 FYNNEI. The DNA of the CDR3 is TGTGCCAGCAGATACAGGGGTGGAACTGAAGCTTTCTTT. It encodes CASRYRGGTEAFF.

The rearrangement uses TRBV7-3 and TRBJ2-1, with 9 bases that match TRBD2. Germline CDR1 SGHTA, CDR2 FQGTGA. The CDR3 runs 15 residues. The J segment lost 4 bases and the V segment lost 5 bases, leaving 6 bases of the junction unmatched. The CDR3 nucleotides are TGTGCCAGCAGCAACAGCGGGGGGACTTACAATGAGCAGTTCTTC. Translating it yields CASSNSGGTYNEQFF.

V usage is TRBV10-2 and J usage is TRBJ1-2; possible D gene TRBD1, 5 bases. The CDR3 has 16 amino acids. Germline V gene sequence: CDR1 WSHSY, CDR2 SAAADI. V gave up 0 bases and J gave up 2 bases, with 13 bases separating them. CDR3 protein: CASSESWDFLNYGYTF. CDR3 bases: TGCGCCAGCAGTGAGTCGTGGGACTTTCTGAACTATGGCTACACCTTC.

The rearrangement joins TRBV9 to TRBJ1-6, with TRBD1 matching 7 bases. From germline, CDR1 is SGDLS and CDR2 YYNGEE. Unmatched junction bases numbered 6, after V lost 0 bases and J lost 0 bases. The CDR3 is 18 residues long. The CDR3 sequence: CASSVEGDSSSYNSPLHF. CDR3 in DNA: TGTGCCAGCAGCGTAGAGGGGGACAGCAGCTCCTATAATTCACCCCTCCACTTT.

This sequence joins TRBV3-1 (or the pseudogene TRBV3-2) and TRBJ1-2; 9 bases are shared with TRBD1. CDR1 is LGHDT and CDR2 is YNNKEL in the germline V gene (reference sequence). The CDR3 runs to 16 residues. V shed 3 bases and J 1 base; nucleotides not matched to a gene: 6. CDR3 sequence (DNA): TGTGCCAGCAGCCATGGACAGGGGCCTTTTAACTATGGCTACACCTTC. It yields the protein CASSHGQGPFNYGYTF.

The rearrangement joins TRBV9 to TRBJ1-3, with TRBD1 as a possible D gene (6 bases). CDR1 is SGDLS and CDR2 is YYNGEE in the germline V gene. Trimming took 3 bases from V and 4 from J, leaving 11 bases between them. The CDR3 spans 14 residues. CDR3 protein: CASSAGQSGNTIYF. The CDR3 bases are TGTGCCAGCAGCGCCGGACAGAGCGGAAACACCATATATTTT. The full variable domain, in which reference TRBV9 and TRBJ1-3 provide the parts outside the CDR3, is DSGVTQTPKHLITATGQRVTLRCSPRSGDLSVYWYQQSLDQGLQFLIQYYNGEERAKGNILERFSAQQFPDLHSELNLSSLELGDSALYFCASSAGQSGNTIYFGEGSWLTVV.

The chain recombines TRBV5-6 with TRBJ1-2; the match to TRBD1 covers 10 bases. Germline loops: CDR1 SGHDT, CDR2 YYEEEE. CDR3 length: 14 amino acids. V lost 2 bases to trimming and J lost 7 bases; unmatched junction nucleotides: 5. CDR3 amino acids: CASSLWDRGLGYTF. The CDR3 DNA reads as TGTGCCAGCAGCTTATGGGACAGGGGCCTTGGCTACACCTTC.

The chain combines TRBV6-5 with TRBJ2-5, with TRBD2 matching over 7 bases. This CDR3 region has 15 residues. The germline V gene encodes CDR1 MNHEY and CDR2 SVGAGI. V gave up 6 bases and J gave up 0 bases; unmatched junction bases: 7. This CDR3 reads CASRAGGVNQETQYF. CDR3 nucleotides: TGTGCCAGCAGAGCTGGGGGGGTAAACCAAGAGACCCAGTACTTC.

Here the CDR3 reads CASSLMGLDKVNTQYF. DNA for the CDR3: TGTGCCAGCAGCTTAATGGGGCTAGACAAAGTGAATACGCAGTATTTT. The chain is built from TRBV7-2 and TRBJ2-3, with D possibly being TRBD1 (5 bases). V was clipped by 2 bases and J by 7 bases, with 19 bases between them. Germline-derived CDR1 and CDR2 are SGHTA and FQGNSA. The CDR3 contains 16 residues.

This rearrangement joins TRBV30 to TRBJ2-7; the match to TRBD2 covers 8 bases. V shed 3 bases, J shed 4 bases, and the junction held 8 bases outside the gene matches. This CDR3 has 14 amino acids. The germline gives CDR1 GTSNPN, CDR2 SVGIG (reference sequence). The CDR3 loop reads CAWRISGSGYEQYF. CDR3 DNA: TGTGCCTGGAGGATCAGCGGGAGCGGGTACGAGCAGTACTTC.

The CDR3 sequence: CASSPKTSFTRRGTDTQYF. The CDR3 DNA reads as TGTGCCAGCAGCCCCAAAACTTCCTTTACTAGAAGGGGCACAGATACGCAGTATTTT. The chain has TRBV9 and TRBJ2-3; TRBD2 might be the D (5 bases). V was clipped by 4 bases and J by 1 base, with 25 bases between them. The CDR3 has 19 amino acids. Germline V gene data show CDR1 as SGDLS and CDR2 as YYNGEE.

This clone was found many times. This chain joins TRBV2 and TRBJ2-1; 9 bases fit TRBD2. The CDR3 is 15 residues long. Germline loops: CDR1 SNHLY, CDR2 FYNNEI. Trimming at V came to 6 bases and at J to 3 bases, leaving 6 bases not matched to a gene. Here the CDR3 DNA reads TGTGCCAGCAGAGGCGCGGGGGGGTTCTACAATGAGCAGTTCTTC. Protein: CASRGAGGFYNEQFF. The variable domain in full, completed from reference TRBV2 and TRBJ2-1, reads EPEVTQTPSHQVTQMGQEVILRCVPISNHLYFYWYRQILGQKVEFLVSFYNNEISEKSEIFDDQFSVERPDGSNFTLKIRSTKLEDSAMYFCASRGAGGFYNEQFFGPGTRLTVL.

The rearrangement links TRBV18 to TRBJ1-6, with a weak D call TRBD1 (5 bases). Germline CDR1 and CDR2: KGHSH and LQKENI. The CDR3 length is 13 residues. Between the trimmed V and J ends, which lost 2 bases and 7 bases, there was a span of 6 bases. In nucleotides, the CDR3 is TGTGCCAGCTCACCATCAGGGAATTCACCCCTCCACTTT. It is translated as CASSPSGNSPLHF.

V gene TRBV9 combines with J gene TRBJ2-1; maybe TRBD2 (6 bases). This CDR3 is built from 16 residues. The V end lost 4 bases, the J end lost 0 bases, and 14 bases lay between the germline ends. The germline gives CDR1 SGDLS, CDR2 YYNGEE. For the CDR3, the DNA is TGTGCCAGCAGCACCCGGCGGGGAAGCTCCTACAATGAGCAGTTCTTC. This codes for CASSTRRGSSYNEQFF.